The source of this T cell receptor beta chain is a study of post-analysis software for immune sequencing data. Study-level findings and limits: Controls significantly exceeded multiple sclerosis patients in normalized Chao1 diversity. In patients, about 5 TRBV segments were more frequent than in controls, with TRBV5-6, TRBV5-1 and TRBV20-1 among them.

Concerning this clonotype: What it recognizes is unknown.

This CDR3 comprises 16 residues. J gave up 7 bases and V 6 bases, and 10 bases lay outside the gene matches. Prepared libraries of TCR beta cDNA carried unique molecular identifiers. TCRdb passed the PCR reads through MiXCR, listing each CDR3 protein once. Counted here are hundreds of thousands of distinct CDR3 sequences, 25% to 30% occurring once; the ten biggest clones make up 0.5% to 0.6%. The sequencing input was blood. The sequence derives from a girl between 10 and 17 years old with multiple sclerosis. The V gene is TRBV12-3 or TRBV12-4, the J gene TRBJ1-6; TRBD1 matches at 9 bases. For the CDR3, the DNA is TGTGCCAGCAGATTAAGGACAGGGGCGGCGAATTCACCCCTCCACTTT. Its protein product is CASRLRTGAANSPLHF.